The source of this TCR beta chain is a study of graft-versus-host responses after intestinal transplantation. At the level of the study: The whole recipient group had anti-thymocyte globulin induction followed by tacrolimus and steroids for around three years. Study findings and constraints: Patients who carried graft-donor T cell macrochimerism also had high graft-versus-host to host-versus-graft clonal ratios in their allografts. With peak circulating GvH clone levels came an association with early post-transplant HvG declines. GvH clones turned up in recipient marrow; some had shown up first in ileum or blood.

The V and J ends lost 4 bases and 2 bases, in that order; junction bases with no gene match: 7. This CDR3 is built from 16 residues. The germline V gene encodes CDR1 SGHRS and CDR2 YFSETQ. On this clone: What it binds is unknown.

Here immunoSEQ multiplex PCR was the method, and the copy in TCRdb shows in-frame clones only, minus some. The table includes more than 70,000 clones, 85% to 90% detected once. The source is a human donor who received an intestinal transplant. The starting material was unstimulated CD4+ T cells sorted from spleen or lymph node cells, obtained before intestinal transplant. The chain recombines TRBV5-1 with TRBJ2-1, with 9 positions matching TRBD1. CDR3: CASSPIQGATYNEQFF. The CDR3 DNA follows: TGCGCCAGCAGCCCGATACAGGGGGCCACCTACAATGAGCAGTTCTTC.